This passage covers 12 T cell receptor beta chains from one sample sequenced in a study of T cells in Graves' hyperthyroidism and ophthalmopathy. TCR beta CDR3 regions were amplified from RNA transcripts. First-round RT-PCR of the TCR CDR3 relied on the HTBI primer set. A single record per CDR3 protein comes from TCRdb applying MiXCR to the multiplex PCR reads. Among some 570,000 distinct CDR3 sequences listed, 15% to 20% were seen once. The material sequenced was blood. Every receptor here comes from a woman under 30 with Graves' ophthalmopathy.

This clonotype has just a few counts. This sequence joins TRBV6-1 and TRBJ1-5; D call uncertain. The CDR3 has 17 residues. Germline values: CDR1 MNHNS, CDR2 SASEGT. Trimming removed 7 bases from V and 1 base from J, with 20 bases in between. This CDR3 is CASTAPGRGGSNQPQHF. The CDR3, as DNA: TGTGCCAGCACCGCCCCGGGCCGGGGAGGAAGCAATCAGCCCCAGCATTTT.

The J gene is TRBJ1-4, the V gene TRBV4-1; 7 bases agree with TRBD1. Germline V gene lookup returns CDR1 MGHRA and CDR2 YSYEKL. This CDR3 spans 17 amino acids. The ends lost 0 bases at V and 4 bases at J; junction bases unmatched: 8. The CDR3 nucleotides read TGCGCCAGCAGCCAAGATCGAGGGACAGAGCTTAATGAAAAACTGTTTTTT. This translates into CASSQDRGTELNEKLFF.

This chain connects TRBV7-2 to TRBJ2-7; 10 nucleotides align to TRBD2. The CDR3 is made up of 17 amino acids. The J segment lost 2 bases and the V segment lost 5 bases, leaving 12 bases of the junction unmatched. The germline gives CDR1 SGHTA, CDR2 FQGNSA. CDR3 loop: CASSLKREGTDTYEQYF. DNA of the CDR3: TGTGCCAGCAGCCTCAAGCGGGAGGGGACAGACACCTACGAGCAGTACTTC.

Only a few counts were recorded for this clonotype. The chain links TRBV6-5 to TRBJ2-7; 9 nucleotides line up with TRBD1. Trimming cost V 0 bases and J 6 bases; bases outside gene matches: 6. This CDR3 comprises 15 residues. The V gene's germline CDR1 is MNHEY and CDR2 SVGAGI. The CDR3 DNA follows: TGTGCCAGCAGTTACTCGATAGGACAGGGGTCCGAGCAGTACTTC. Residues: CASSYSIGQGSEQYF.

This clonotype was detected ten times or more. This sequence joins TRBV28 and TRBJ1-1, with D unclear. CDR1 is MDHEN and CDR2 is SYDVKM in the germline V gene. The V and J ends lost 2 bases and 0 bases respectively, with 13 bases between them. The CDR3 is made up of 16 amino acids. The CDR3 is CASSLIAEFMNTEAFF. In DNA form, the CDR3 reads TGTGCCAGCAGTTTAATCGCAGAGTTCATGAACACTGAAGCTTTCTTT.

This chain's CDR3 is CRSAGPNNEQFF. The CDR3 nucleotides read TGCAGGTCAGCGGGCCCCAACAATGAGCAGTTCTTC. This rearrangement joins TRBV20-1 to TRBJ2-1, with TRBD2 as a possible D gene (6 bases). The germline gives CDR1 DFQATT, CDR2 SNEGSKA (reference sequence). The CDR3 has 12 residues.

This chain uses TRBV19 with TRBJ2-1; D may be TRBD2 (7 bases). There are 15 residues in the CDR3. Trimming took 2 bases from V and 10 from J, leaving 18 bases between them. Germline assignment: CDR1 LNHDA and CDR2 SQIVND (reference sequence). The chain's CDR3 is CASSIKGGGFGEQFF. Written as DNA, the CDR3 is TGTGCCAGTAGTATAAAGGGAGGGGGTTTCGGGGAGCAGTTCTTC.

V gene TRBV7-9 combines with J gene TRBJ2-7, with D perhaps matching TRBD1 (5 bases). Trimming stripped 0 bases from V and 1 base from J, with 16 bases between. The CDR3 spans 17 residues. Germline V gene lookup returns CDR1 SEHNR and CDR2 FQNEAQ (reference sequence). The CDR3 DNA reads TGTGCCAGCAGCTTAGCCGACAGTTACTTAAGTTCCTACGAGCAGTACTTC. It specifies CASSLADSYLSSYEQYF.

The V call is TRBV28, the J call TRBJ1-2; no reliable D call. Germline CDR1 and CDR2: MDHEN and SYDVKM. The CDR3 is 15 residues long. The V end lost 6 bases, the J end lost 1 base, and 15 bases lay between the germline ends. The CDR3 coding sequence is TGTGCCAGCAGCCAAGCGGGGTCCGGTAACTATGGCTACACCTTC. Its protein product is CASSQAGSGNYGYTF.

This clonotype was recorded at least ten times. The chain links TRBV28 to TRBJ2-7, with 7 bases aligning to TRBD2. This CDR3 spans 16 amino acids. Unmatched junction bases numbered 9, after V lost 4 bases and J lost 0 bases. In germline, CDR1 is MDHEN, CDR2 SYDVKM. The CDR3 region is CASSSRWSGVSYEQYF. The CDR3 bases are TGTGCCAGCAGTTCCCGGTGGAGCGGGGTCTCCTACGAGCAGTACTTC.

V gene TRBV20-1 combines with J gene TRBJ1-1; D remains ambiguous. The V end lost 0 bases, the J end lost 0 bases, and 14 bases lay between the germline ends. The CDR3 covers 16 residues. From germline, CDR1 is DFQATT and CDR2 SNEGSKA (reference sequence). Here the CDR3 reads CSARDHFRKLNTEAFF. CDR3 nucleotide sequence: TGCAGTGCTAGAGATCACTTCAGGAAATTGAACACTGAAGCTTTCTTT.

The chain joins TRBV12-5 to TRBJ1-2, with D tentatively TRBD1 (6 bases). The V gene lost 3 bases and the J gene lost 8 bases, with 13 bases spanning the gap. Per the germline V gene, CDR1 is LGHNT and CDR2 is FRNRAP. The CDR3 runs 13 residues. CDR3 sequence reads: CASGLDYREGYTF. The CDR3 DNA reads as TGTGCTAGTGGTTTAGACTACAGGGAGGGCTACACCTTC.